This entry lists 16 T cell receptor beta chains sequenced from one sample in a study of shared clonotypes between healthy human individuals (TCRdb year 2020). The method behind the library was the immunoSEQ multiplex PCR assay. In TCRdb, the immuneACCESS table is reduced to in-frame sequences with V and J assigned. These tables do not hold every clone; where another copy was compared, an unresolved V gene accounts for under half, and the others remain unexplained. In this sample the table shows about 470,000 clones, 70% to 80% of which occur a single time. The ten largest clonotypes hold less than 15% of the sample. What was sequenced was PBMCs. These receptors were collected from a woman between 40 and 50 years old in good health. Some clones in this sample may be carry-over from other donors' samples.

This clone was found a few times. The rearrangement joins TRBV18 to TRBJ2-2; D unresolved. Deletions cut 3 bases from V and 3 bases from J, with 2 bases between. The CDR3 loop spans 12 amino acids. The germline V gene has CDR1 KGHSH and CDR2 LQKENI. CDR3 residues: CASSPYTGELFF. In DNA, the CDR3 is TGTGCCAGCTCACCTTACACCGGGGAGCTGTTTTTT. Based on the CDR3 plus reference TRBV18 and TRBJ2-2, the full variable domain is NAGVMQNPRHLVRRRGQEARLRCSPMKGHSHVYWYRQLPEEGLKFMVYLQKENIIDESGMPKERFSAEFPKEGPSILRIQQVVRGDSAAYFCASSPYTGELFFGEGSRLTVL.

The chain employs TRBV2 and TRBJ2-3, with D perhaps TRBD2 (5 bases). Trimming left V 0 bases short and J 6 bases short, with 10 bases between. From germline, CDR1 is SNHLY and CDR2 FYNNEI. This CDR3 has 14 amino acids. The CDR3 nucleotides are TGTGCCAGCAGTGAAGCGCTCGGAGGTGATACGCAGTATTTT. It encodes CASSEALGGDTQYF.

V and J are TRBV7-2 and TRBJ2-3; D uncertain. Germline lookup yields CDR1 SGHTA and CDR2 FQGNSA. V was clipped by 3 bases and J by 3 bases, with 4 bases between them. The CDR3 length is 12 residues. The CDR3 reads CASSLMTDTQYF. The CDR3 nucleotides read TGTGCCAGCAGCTTGATGACAGATACGCAGTATTTT.

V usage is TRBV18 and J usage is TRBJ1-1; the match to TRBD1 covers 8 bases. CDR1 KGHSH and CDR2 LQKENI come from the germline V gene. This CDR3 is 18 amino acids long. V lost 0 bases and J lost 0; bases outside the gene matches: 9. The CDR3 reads CASSPPGQAASVNTEAFF. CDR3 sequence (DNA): TGTGCCAGCTCACCACCGGGACAGGCCGCTTCCGTGAACACTGAAGCTTTCTTT.

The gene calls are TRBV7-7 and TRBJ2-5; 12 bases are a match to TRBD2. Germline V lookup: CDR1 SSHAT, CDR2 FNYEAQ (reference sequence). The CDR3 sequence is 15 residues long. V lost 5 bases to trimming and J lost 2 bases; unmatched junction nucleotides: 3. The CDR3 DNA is TGTGCCAGCAGCATACTAGCGGGAGGTCAAGAGACCCAGTACTTC. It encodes CASSILAGGQETQYF. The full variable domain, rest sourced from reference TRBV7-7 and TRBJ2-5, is GAGVSQSPRYKVTKRGQDVTLRCDPISSHATLYWYQQALGQGPEFLTYFNYEAQPDKSGLPSDRFSAERPEGSISTLTIQRTEQRDSAMYRCASSILAGGQETQYFGPGTRLLVL.

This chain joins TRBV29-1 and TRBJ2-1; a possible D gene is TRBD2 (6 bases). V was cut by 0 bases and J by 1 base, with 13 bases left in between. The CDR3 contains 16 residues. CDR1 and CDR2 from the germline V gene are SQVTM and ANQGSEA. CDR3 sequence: CSVEDVSGSSYNEQFF. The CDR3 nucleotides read TGCAGCGTTGAAGATGTGTCCGGGAGTTCCTACAATGAGCAGTTCTTC.

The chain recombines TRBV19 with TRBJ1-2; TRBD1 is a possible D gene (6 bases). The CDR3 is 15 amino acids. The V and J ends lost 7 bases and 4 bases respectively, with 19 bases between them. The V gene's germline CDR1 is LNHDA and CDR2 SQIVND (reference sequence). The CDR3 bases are TGTGCCAGTACCCTCACGGGGGCAGGAACCTATGGCTACACCTTC. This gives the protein CASTLTGAGTYGYTF.

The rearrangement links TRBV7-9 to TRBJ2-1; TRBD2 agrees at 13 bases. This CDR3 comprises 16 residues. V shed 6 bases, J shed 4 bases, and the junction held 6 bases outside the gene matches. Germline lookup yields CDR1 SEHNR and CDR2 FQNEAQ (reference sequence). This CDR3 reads CASRQGLAGVYNEQFF. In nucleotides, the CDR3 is TGTGCCAGCAGACAAGGACTAGCGGGAGTATACAATGAGCAGTTCTTC.

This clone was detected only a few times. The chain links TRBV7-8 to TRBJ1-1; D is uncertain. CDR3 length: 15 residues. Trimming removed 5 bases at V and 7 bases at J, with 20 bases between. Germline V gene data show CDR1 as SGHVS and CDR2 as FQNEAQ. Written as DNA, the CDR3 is TGTGCCAGCAGCAATAAGAGGGTAGGGCGAGATGAAGCTTTCTTT. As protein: CASSNKRVGRDEAFF.

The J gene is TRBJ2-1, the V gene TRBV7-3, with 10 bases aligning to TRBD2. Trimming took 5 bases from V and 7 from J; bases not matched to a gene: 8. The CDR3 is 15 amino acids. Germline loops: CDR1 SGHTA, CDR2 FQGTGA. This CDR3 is CASSPGLALSNEQFF. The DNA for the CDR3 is TGTGCCAGCAGCCCGGGACTAGCGTTAAGTAATGAGCAGTTCTTC.

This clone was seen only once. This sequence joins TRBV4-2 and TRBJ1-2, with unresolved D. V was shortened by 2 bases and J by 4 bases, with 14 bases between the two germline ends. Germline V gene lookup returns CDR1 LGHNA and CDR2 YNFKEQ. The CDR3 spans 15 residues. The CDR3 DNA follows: TGTGCCAGCAGCCAACAGCTAGCAGAAAGCTATGGCTACACCTTC. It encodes CASSQQLAESYGYTF.

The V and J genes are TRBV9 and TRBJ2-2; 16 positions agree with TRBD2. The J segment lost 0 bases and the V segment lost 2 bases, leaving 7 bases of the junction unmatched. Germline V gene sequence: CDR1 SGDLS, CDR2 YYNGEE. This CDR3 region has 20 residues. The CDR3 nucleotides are TGTGCCAGCAGCGTCGGGACTAGCGGGAGGGCCCGTGCGAACACCGGGGAGCTGTTTTTT. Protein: CASSVGTSGRARANTGELFF.

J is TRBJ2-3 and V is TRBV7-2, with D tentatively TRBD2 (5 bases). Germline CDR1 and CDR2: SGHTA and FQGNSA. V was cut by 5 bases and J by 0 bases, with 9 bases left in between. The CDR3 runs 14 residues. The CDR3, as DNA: TGTGCCAGCAGCCCGGAGGCCAGCACAGATACGCAGTATTTT. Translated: CASSPEASTDTQYF.

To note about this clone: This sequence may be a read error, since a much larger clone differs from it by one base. The CDR3 sequence is CASSGSKLQGLGQFF. The CDR3 DNA is TGTGCCAGCAGTGGGTCTAAGCTCCAGGGCCTTGGGCAGTTCTTC. The chain combines TRBV25-1 with TRBJ2-1; possible D gene TRBD1, 5 bases. The V gene lost 4 bases and the J gene lost 12 bases, with 22 bases spanning the gap. CDR1 MGHDK and CDR2 SYGVNS come from the germline V gene. CDR3 length: 15 residues.

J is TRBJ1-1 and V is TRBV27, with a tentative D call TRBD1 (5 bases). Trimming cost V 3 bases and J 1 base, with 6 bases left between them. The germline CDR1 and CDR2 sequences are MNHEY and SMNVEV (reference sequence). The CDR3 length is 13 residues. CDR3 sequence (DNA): TGTGCCAGCAGTTTTACAGGGAACACTGAAGCTTTCTTT. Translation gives CASSFTGNTEAFF.

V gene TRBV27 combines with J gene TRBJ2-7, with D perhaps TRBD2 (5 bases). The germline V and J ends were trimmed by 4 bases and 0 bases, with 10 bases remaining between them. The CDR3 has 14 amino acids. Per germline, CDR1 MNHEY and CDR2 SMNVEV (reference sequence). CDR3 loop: CASSSPGVSYEQYF. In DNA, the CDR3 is TGTGCCAGCAGTTCTCCCGGGGTCTCCTACGAGCAGTACTTC.